The TCR beta chain under discussion was sequenced for a study of cytomegalovirus exposure and HLA in healthy donors. Study results and caveats: While the bulk of TCR sequences proved rare, some public TCRs turned up in many donors. Roughly even sequencing depth across donors was the assumption behind the presence/absence analyses. Reports credit the classifier with highly specific, highly sensitive diagnosis of cytomegalovirus status. Researchers reported in a later analysis that a missense DCLRE1C variant was tied to TCR beta V- and J-gene trimming.

Germline CDR1 and CDR2: LGHNA and YSLEER. This CDR3 spans 13 amino acids. V lost 1 base and J lost 3, with 3 bases in between. 13 Jbeta primers and 60 Vbeta primers were used for the PCR. TCRdb keeps only in-frame clones here, not all; method: immunoSEQ multiplex PCR. In the table there are around 40,000 clones, 64% of which are singletons. This clone occurred a few times. Its antigen is undetermined. The V gene is TRBV4-3, the J gene TRBJ2-2; D remains unclear. The sequenced sample was PBMCs. The receptor comes from a human donor in good health. CDR3 in DNA: TGCGCCAGCAGCCAAGTATACACCGGGGAGCTGTTTTTT. This translates into CASSQVYTGELFF.